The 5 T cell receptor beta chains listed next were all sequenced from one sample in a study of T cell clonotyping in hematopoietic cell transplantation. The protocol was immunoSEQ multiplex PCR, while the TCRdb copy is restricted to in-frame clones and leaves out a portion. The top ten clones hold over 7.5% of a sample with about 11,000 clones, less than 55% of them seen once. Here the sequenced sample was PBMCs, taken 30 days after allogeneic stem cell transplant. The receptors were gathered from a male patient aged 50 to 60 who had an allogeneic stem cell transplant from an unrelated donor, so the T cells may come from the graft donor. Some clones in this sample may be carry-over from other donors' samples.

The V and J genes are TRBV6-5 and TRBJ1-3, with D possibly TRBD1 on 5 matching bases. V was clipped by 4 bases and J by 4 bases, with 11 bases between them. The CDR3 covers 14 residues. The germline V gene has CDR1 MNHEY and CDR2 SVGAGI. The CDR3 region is CASSLAGTGNTIYF. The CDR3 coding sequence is TGTGCCAGCAGTTTAGCCGGGACCGGAAACACCATATATTTT.

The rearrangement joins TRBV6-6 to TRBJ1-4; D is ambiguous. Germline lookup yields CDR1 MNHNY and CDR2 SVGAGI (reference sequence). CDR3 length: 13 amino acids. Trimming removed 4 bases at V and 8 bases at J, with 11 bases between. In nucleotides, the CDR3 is TGTGCCAGCAGTTCCCCGGACGGAGAAAAACTGTTTTTT. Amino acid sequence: CASSSPDGEKLFF.

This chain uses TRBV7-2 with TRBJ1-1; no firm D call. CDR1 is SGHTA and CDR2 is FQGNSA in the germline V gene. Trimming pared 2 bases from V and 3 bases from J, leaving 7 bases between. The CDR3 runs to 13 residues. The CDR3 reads CASSLNPDTEAFF. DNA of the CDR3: TGTGCCAGCAGCTTAAATCCGGACACTGAAGCTTTCTTT.

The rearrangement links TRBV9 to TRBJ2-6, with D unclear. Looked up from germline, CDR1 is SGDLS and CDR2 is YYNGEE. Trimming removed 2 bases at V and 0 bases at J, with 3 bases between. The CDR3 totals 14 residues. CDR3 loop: CASSVNSGANVLTF. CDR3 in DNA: TGTGCCAGCAGCGTTAACTCTGGGGCCAACGTCCTGACTTTC.

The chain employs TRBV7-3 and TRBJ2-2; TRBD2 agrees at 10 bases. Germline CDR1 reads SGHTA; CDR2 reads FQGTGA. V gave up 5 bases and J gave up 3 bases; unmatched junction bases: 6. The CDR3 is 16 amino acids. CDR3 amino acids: CASSLRAGGDTGELFF. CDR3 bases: TGTGCCAGCAGCCTAAGAGCGGGGGGGGACACCGGGGAGCTGTTTTTT. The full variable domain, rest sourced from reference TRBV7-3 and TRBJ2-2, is GAGVSQTPSNKVTEKGKYVELRCDPISGHTALYWYRQSLGQGPEFLIYFQGTGAADDSGLPNDRFFAVRPEGSVSTLKIQRTERGDSAVYLCASSLRAGGDTGELFFGEGSRLTVL.